This T cell receptor (beta chain) originates from a study of read filtering for tumor transcriptome and immune sequencing. CDR1 is SQVTM and CDR2 is ANQGSEA in the germline V gene. CDR3 length: 13 amino acids. V was clipped by 4 bases and J by 2 bases, with 12 bases between them. The library was built from roughly 400 ng RNA with molecular barcoded adaptors for alpha/delta and beta/gamma chains. A single record per CDR3 protein comes from TCRdb applying MiXCR to the reads. The data show about 38,000 distinct CDR3 sequences, with roughly 13% seen just once and 25% to 30% held by the top ten. This clonotype was seen many times.

Sequenced material: a population of CD138-negative cells sorted from bone marrow. This chain joins TRBV29-1 and TRBJ2-7, with a tentative D call TRBD1 (6 bases). The TCR was taken from a donor at least 40 years old with multiple myeloma. DNA of the CDR3: TGCAGCGTTGGAGAGACAGGAACCTACGAGCAGTACTTC. Encoded protein: CSVGETGTYEQYF.